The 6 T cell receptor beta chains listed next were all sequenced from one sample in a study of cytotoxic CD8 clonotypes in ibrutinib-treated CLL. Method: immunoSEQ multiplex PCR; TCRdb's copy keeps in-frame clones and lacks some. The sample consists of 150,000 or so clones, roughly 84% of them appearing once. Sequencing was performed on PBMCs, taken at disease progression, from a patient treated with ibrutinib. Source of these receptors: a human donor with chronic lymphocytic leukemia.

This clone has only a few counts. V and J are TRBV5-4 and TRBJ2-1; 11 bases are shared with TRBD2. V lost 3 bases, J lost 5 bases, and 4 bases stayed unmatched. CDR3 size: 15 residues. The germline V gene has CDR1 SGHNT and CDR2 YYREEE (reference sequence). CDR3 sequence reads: CASSSGTSGNNEQFF. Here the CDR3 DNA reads TGTGCCAGCAGCTCCGGGACTAGCGGAAACAATGAGCAGTTCTTC.

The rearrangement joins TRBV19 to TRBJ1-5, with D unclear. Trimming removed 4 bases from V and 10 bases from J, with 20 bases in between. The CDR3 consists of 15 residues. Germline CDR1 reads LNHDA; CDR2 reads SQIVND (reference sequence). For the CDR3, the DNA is TGTGCCAGTAGTAGCGGGTACACCGATCGAGGACCCCAGCATTTT. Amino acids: CASSSGYTDRGPQHF.

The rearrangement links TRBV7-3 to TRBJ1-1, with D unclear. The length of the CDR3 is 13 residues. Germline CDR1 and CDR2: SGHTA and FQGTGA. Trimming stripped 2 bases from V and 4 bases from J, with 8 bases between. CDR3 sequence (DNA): TGTGCCAGCAGCTTAGGGCCGTTCACTGAAGCTTTCTTT. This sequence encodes CASSLGPFTEAFF.

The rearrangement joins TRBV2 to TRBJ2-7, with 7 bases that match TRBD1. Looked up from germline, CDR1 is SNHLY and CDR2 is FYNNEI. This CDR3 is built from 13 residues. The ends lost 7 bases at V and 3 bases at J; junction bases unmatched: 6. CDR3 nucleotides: TGTGCCAGCACCCTGGGACAGATCTACGAGCAGTACTTC. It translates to CASTLGQIYEQYF.

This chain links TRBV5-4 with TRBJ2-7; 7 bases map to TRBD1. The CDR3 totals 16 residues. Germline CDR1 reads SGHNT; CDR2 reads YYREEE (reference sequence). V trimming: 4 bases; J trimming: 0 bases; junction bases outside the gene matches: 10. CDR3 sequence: CASSPIPGQSSYEQYF. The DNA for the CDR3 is TGTGCCAGCAGCCCGATTCCGGGACAGAGCTCCTACGAGCAGTACTTC. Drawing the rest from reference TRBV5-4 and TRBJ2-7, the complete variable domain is ETGVTQSPTHLIKTRGQQVTLRCSSQSGHNTVSWYQQALGQGPQFIFQYYREEENGRGNFPPRFSGLQFPNYSSELNVNALELDDSALYLCASSPIPGQSSYEQYFGPGTRLTVT.

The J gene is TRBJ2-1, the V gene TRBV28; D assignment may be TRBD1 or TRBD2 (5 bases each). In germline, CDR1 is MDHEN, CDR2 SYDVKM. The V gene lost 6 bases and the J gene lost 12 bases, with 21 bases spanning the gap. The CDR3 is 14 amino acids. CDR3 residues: CASRIPGPQRGQFF. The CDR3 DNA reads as TGTGCCAGCAGGATACCGGGACCCCAAAGGGGGCAGTTCTTC.